This T cell receptor (beta chain) was sequenced in a study of OX40 agonist ivuxolimab in advanced cancers. As for this clone: Its antigen is still unknown.

Sequencing was performed with immunoSEQ multiplex PCR; in TCRdb, only in-frame clones are kept and a portion is missing. The repertoire holds about 83,000 clones, with about 81% as singletons. Trimming removed 10 bases at V and 4 bases at J, with 16 bases between. The CDR3 covers 13 residues. The germline V gene has CDR1 ENHRY and CDR2 SYGVKD. General study points: Clones of CD4+ and CD8+ blood T cells grew by week 6 at doses of 0.1 to 3.0 mg/kg. Compared with CD4+, CD8+ T cells on average had more expanded clones.

The sample in question was CD4+ or CD8+ T cells sorted from blood, obtained in a trial of the OX40 agonist ivuxolimab. This TCR was recovered from an adult with an advanced solid tumor such as melanoma, head and neck, liver or kidney cancer. The V and J genes are TRBV10-3 and TRBJ1-1, with D perhaps matching TRBD1 (6 bases). CDR3 nucleotide sequence: TGTGCCACCCAGCGGGGGCTGGGCACTGAAGCTTTCTTT. This gives the protein CATQRGLGTEAFF.